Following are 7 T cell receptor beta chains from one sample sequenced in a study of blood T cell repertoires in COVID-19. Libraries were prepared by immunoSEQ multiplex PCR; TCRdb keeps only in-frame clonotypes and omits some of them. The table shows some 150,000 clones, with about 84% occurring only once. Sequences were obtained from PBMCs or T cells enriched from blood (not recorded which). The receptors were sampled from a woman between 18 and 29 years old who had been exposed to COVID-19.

The CDR3 loop is CASSLSVAGGPFGNEQFF. DNA for the CDR3: TGTGCCAGCAGTTTATCAGTAGCGGGAGGGCCGTTTGGGAATGAGCAGTTCTTC. The chain has TRBV28 and TRBJ2-1; 11 bases agree with TRBD2. CDR1 MDHEN and CDR2 SYDVKM come from the germline V gene. V lost 1 base and J lost 7; bases outside the gene matches: 12. The CDR3 covers 18 residues.

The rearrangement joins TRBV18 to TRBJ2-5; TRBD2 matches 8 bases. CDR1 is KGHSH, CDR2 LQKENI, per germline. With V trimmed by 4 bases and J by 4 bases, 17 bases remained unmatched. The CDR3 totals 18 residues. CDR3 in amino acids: CASSLSRTGGLGGETQYF. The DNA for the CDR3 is TGTGCCAGCTCACTTAGCAGGACGGGAGGGCTTGGTGGAGAGACCCAGTACTTC.

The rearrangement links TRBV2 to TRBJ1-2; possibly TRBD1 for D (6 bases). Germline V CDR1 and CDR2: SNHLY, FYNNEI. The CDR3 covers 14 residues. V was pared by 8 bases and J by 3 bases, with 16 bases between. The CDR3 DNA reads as TGTGCCAGCTCAGGGGAGGGGACGTACTATGGCTACACCTTC. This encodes CASSGEGTYYGYTF.

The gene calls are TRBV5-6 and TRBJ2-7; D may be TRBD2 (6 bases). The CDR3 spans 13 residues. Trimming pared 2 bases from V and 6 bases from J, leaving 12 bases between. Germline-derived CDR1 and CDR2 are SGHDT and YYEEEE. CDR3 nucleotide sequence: TGTGCCAGCAGCTTCGGAGGGACCGGCGAGCAGTACTTC. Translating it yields CASSFGGTGEQYF.

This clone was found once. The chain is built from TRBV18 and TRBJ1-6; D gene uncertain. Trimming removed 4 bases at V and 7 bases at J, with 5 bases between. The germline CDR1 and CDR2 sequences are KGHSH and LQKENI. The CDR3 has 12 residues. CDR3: CASSLENSPLHF. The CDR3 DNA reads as TGTGCCAGCTCACTCGAGAATTCACCCCTCCACTTT.

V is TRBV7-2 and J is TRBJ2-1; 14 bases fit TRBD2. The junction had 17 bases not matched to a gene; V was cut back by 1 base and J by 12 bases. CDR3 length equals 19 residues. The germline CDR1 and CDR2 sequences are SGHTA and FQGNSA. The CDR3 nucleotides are TGTGCCAGCAGCTTAGAAGGTCTAATCTGGGGACTAGCGGGAGCAGTGCAGTTCTTC. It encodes CASSLEGLIWGLAGAVQFF.

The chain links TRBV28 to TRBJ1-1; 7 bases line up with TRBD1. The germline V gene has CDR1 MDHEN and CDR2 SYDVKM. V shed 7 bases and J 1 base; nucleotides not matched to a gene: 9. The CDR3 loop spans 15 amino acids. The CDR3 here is CASNPQGTSNTEAFF. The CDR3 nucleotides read TGTGCCAGCAATCCACAGGGGACCTCGAACACTGAAGCTTTCTTT.